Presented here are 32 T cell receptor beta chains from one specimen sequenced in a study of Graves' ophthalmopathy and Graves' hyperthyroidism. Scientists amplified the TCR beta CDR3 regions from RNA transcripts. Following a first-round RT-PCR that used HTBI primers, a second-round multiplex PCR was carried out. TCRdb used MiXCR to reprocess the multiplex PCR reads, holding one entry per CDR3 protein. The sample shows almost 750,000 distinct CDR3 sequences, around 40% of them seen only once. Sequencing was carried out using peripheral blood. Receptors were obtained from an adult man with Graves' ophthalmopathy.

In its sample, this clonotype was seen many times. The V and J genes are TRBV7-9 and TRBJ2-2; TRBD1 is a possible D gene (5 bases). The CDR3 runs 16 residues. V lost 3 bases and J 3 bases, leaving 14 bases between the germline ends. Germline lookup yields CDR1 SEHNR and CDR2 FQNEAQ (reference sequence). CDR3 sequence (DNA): TGTGCCAGCAGCTTCAGGGTTGTCGCAGACACCGGGGAGCTGTTTTTT. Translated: CASSFRVVADTGELFF.

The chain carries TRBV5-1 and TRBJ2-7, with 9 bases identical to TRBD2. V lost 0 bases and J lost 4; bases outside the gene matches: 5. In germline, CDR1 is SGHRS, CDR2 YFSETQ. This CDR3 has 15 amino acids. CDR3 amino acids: CASSLGASGKYEQYF. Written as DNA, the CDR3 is TGCGCCAGCAGCTTGGGGGCTAGCGGGAAGTACGAGCAGTACTTC.

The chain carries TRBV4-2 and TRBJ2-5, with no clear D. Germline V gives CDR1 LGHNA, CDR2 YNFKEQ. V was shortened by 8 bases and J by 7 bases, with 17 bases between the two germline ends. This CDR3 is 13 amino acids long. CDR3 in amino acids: CASHAPGGWTQYF. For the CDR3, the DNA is TGTGCCAGCCATGCACCGGGTGGTTGGACCCAGTACTTC.

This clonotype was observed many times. Here the CDR3 DNA reads TGCAGTGCTACCGAACCTGACACCTCCAATCAGCCCCAGCATTTT. Its translation: CSATEPDTSNQPQHF. J is TRBJ1-5 and V is TRBV20-1; D not resolved. Germline V CDR1 and CDR2: DFQATT, SNEGSKA (reference sequence). The CDR3 totals 15 residues. The germline V and J ends were trimmed by 4 bases and 3 bases, with 16 bases remaining between them.

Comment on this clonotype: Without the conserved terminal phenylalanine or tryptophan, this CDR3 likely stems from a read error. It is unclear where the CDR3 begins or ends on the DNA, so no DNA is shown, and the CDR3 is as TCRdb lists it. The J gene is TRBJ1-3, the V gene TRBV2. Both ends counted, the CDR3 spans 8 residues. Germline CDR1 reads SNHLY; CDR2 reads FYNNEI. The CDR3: CASSEASG.

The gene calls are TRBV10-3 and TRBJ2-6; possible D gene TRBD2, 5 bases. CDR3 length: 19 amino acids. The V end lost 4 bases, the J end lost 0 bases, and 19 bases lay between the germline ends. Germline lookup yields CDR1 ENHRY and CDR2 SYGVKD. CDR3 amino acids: CAISARGLGSLSGANVLTF. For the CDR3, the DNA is TGTGCCATCAGTGCCCGCGGGCTCGGATCTCTCTCTGGGGCCAACGTCCTGACTTTC.

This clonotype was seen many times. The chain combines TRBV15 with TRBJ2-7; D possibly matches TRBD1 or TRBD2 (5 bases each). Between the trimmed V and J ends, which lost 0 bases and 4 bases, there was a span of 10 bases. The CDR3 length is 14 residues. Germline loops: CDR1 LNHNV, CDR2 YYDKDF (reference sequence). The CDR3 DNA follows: TGTGCCACCAGCAGAGAGGGACCCCTTTACGAGCAGTACTTC. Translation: CATSREGPLYEQYF.

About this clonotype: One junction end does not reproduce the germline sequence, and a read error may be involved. CDR3 in DNA: TGTGCCAGCAGCCCTTCTGGGGTCAACGTCCTGACTTTC. It specifies CASSPSGVNVLTF. This chain links TRBV7-2 with TRBJ2-6; D uncertain. The V gene's germline CDR1 is SGHTA and CDR2 FQGNSA. There are 13 residues in the CDR3.

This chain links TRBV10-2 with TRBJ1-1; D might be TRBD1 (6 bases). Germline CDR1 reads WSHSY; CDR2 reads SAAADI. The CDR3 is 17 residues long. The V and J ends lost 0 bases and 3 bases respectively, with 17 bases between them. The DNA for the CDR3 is TGCGCCAGCAGTGAGTCGCGGGCGGGGGCGAGGGACACTGAAGCTTTCTTT. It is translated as CASSESRAGARDTEAFF.

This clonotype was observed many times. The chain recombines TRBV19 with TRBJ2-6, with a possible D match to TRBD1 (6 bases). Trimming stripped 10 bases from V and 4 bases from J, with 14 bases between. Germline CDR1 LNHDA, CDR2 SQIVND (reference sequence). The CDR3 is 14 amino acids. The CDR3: CATTQGRGANVLTF. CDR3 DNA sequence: TGTGCCACCACACAGGGCCGCGGGGCCAACGTCCTGACTTTC.

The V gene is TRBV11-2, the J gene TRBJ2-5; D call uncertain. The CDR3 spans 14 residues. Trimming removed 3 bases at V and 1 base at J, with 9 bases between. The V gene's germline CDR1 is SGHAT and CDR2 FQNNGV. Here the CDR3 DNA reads TGTGCCAGCAGCTTGCTGGAAATCCAAGAGACCCAGTACTTC. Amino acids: CASSLLEIQETQYF.

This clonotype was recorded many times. In DNA form, the CDR3 reads TGTGCCAGCAGCTTAGGAGTGCTAATGAACACTGAAGCTTTCTTT. Translating gives CASSLGVLMNTEAFF. The chain uses TRBV7-8 and TRBJ1-1; D uncertain. The CDR3 is 15 residues long. The V and J ends lost 1 base and 0 bases respectively, with 9 bases between them. The V gene's germline CDR1 is SGHVS and CDR2 FQNEAQ.

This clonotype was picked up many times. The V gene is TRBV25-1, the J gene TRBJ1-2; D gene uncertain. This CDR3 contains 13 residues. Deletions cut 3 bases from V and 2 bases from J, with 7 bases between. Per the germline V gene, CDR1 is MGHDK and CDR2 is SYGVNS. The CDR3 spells CASSDGLNYGYTF. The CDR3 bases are TGTGCCAGCAGTGATGGTCTAAACTATGGCTACACCTTC.

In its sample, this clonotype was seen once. In DNA, the CDR3 is TGTGCCAGCAGTGAATATCGCTATGGCTACACCTTC. Protein sequence: CASSEYRYGYTF. This rearrangement joins TRBV2 to TRBJ1-2, with no clear D. Trimming removed 2 bases at V and 4 bases at J, with 5 bases between. The CDR3 is 12 amino acids. Germline CDR1 reads SNHLY; CDR2 reads FYNNEI.

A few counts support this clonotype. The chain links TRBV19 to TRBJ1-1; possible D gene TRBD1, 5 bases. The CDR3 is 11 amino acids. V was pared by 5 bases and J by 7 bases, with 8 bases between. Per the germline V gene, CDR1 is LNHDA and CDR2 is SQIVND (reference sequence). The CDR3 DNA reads TGTGCCAGTAGTGACAGCTTTGAAGCTTTCTTT. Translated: CASSDSFEAFF.

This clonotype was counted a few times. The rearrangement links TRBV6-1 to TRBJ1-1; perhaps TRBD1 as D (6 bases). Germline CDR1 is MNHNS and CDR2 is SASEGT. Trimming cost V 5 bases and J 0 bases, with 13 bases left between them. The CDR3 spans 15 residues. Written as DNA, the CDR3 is TGTGCCAGCAGTACCGGACAGAACTTGAACACTGAAGCTTTCTTT. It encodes CASSTGQNLNTEAFF.

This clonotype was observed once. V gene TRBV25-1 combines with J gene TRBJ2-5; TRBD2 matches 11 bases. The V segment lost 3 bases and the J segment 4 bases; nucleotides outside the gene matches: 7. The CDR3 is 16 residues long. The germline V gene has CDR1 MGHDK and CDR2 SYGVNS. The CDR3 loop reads CASSDQLAGVGETQYF. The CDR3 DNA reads TGTGCCAGCAGTGACCAACTAGCGGGAGTCGGAGAGACCCAGTACTTC.

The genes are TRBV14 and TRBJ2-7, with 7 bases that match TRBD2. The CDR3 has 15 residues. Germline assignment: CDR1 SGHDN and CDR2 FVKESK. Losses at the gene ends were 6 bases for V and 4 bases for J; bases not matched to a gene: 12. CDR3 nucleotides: TGTGCCAGCAGTCCATGGGGCGGGAGTACGTACGAGCAGTACTTC. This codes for CASSPWGGSTYEQYF.

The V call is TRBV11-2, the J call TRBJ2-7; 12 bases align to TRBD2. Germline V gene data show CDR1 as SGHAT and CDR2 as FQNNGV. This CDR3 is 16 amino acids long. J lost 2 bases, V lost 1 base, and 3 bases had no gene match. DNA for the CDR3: TGTGCCAGCAGCTTAGGCGGACTAGCGGGAACCTACGAGCAGTACTTC. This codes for CASSLGGLAGTYEQYF. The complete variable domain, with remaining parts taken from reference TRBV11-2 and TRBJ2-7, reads EAGVAQSPRYKIIEKRQSVAFWCNPISGHATLYWYQQILGQGPKLLIQFQNNGVVDDSQLPKDRFSAERLKGVDSTLKIQPAKLEDSAVYLCASSLGGLAGTYEQYFGPGTRLTVT.

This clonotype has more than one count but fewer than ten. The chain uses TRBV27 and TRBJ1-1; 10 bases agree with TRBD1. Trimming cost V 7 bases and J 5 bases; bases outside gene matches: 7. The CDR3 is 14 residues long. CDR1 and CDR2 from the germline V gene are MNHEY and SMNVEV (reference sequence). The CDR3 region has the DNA TGTGCCAGCAACCGACAGGGGGCGTGGACTGAAGCTTTCTTT. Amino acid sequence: CASNRQGAWTEAFF.

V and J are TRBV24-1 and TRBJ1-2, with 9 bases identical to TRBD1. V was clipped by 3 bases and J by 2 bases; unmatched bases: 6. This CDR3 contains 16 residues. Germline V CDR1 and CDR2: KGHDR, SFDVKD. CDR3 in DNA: TGTGCCACCAGTGATACCCCGGGACAGGGAAACTATGGCTACACCTTC. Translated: CATSDTPGQGNYGYTF.

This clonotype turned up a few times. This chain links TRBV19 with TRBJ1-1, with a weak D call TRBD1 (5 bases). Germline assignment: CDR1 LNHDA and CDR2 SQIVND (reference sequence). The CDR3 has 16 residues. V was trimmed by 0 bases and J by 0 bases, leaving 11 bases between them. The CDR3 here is CASSIEGTLMNTEAFF. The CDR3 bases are TGTGCCAGTAGTATAGAGGGGACTCTTATGAACACTGAAGCTTTCTTT.

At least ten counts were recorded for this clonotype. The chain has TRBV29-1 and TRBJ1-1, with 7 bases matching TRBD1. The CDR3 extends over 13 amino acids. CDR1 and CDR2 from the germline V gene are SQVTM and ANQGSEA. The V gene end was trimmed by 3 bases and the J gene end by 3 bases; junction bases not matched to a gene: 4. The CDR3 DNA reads TGCAGCGTTGACAAGGGGGCTGACACTGAAGCTTTCTTT. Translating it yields CSVDKGADTEAFF.

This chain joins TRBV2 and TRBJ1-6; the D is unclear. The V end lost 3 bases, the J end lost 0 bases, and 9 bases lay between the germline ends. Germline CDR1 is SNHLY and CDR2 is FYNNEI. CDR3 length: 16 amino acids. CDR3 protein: CASSDFVGSYNSPLHF. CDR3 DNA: TGTGCCAGCAGTGATTTCGTGGGCTCCTATAATTCACCCCTCCACTTT.

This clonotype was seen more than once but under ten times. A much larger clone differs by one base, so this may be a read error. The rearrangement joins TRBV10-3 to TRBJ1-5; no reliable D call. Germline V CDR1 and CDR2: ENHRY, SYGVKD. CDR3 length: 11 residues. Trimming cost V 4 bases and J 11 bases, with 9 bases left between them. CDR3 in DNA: TGTGCCATCAGTGGTTCATTAGCCCAGCATTTT. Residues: CAISGSLAQHF.

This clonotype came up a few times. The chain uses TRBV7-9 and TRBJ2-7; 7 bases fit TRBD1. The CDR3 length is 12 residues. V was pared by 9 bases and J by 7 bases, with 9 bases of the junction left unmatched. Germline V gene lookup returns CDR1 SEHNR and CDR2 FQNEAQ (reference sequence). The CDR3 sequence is CASSKGALEQYF. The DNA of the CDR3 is TGTGCCAGTTCCAAGGGGGCCCTAGAGCAGTACTTC. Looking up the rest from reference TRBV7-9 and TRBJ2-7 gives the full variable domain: DTGVSQNPRHKITKRGQNVTFRCDPISEHNRLYWYRQTLGQGPEFLTYFQNEAQLEKSRLLSDRFSAERPKGSFSTLEIQRTEQGDSAMYLCASSKGALEQYFGPGTRLTVT.

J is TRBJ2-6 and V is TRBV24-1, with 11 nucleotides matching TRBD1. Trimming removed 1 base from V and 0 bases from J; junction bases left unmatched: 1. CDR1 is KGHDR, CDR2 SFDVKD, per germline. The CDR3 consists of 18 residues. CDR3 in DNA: TGTGCCACCAGTGATTTCGGGACAGGGGGCTCTGGGGCCAACGTCCTGACTTTC. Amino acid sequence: CATSDFGTGGSGANVLTF.

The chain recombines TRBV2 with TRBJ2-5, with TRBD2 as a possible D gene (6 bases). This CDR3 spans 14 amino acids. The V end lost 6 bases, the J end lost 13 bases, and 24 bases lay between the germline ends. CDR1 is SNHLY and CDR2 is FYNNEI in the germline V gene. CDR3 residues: CASSQGADGGIPYF. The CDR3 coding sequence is TGTGCCAGCAGCCAAGGTGCAGACGGGGGAATCCCGTACTTC.

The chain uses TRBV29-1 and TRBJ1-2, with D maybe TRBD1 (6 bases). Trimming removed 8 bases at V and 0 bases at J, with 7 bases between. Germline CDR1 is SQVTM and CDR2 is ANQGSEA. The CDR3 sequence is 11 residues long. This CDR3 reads CSWGPNYGYTF. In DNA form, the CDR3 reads TGCAGCTGGGGGCCTAACTATGGCTACACCTTC.

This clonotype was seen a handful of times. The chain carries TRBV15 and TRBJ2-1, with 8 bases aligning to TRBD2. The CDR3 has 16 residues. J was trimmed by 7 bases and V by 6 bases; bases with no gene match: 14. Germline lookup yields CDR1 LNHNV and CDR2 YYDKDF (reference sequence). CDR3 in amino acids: CATSPLREGRGNEQFF. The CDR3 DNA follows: TGTGCCACCAGTCCCTTACGGGAGGGCCGGGGGAATGAGCAGTTCTTC.

The CDR3 sequence is CASSLIAGDGYTF. The CDR3 DNA reads as TGTGCCAGCAGCTTAATAGCCGGGGATGGCTACACCTTC. The chain couples TRBV7-2 to TRBJ1-2, with D unresolved. This CDR3 is built from 13 residues. V was pared by 2 bases and J by 6 bases, with 10 bases between. Germline V gene data show CDR1 as SGHTA and CDR2 as FQGNSA.

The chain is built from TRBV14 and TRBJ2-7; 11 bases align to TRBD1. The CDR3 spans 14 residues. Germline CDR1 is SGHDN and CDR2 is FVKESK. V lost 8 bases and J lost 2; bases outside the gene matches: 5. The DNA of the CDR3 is TGTGCCAGCGCCAGGACAGGGGGCACCTACGAGCAGTACTTC. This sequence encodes CASARTGGTYEQYF.